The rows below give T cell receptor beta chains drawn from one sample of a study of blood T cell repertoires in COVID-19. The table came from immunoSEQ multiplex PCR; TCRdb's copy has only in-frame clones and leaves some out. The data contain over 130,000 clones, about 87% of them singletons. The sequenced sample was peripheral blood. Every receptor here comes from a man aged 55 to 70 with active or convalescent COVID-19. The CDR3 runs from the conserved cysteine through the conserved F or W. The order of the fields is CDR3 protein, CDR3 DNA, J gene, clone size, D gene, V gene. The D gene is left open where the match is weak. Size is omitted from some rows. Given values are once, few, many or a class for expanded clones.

CASSGTSGVTYEQYF TGTGCCAGCTCCGGGACTAGCGGGGTGACCTACGAGCAGTACTTC TRBJ2-7 . TRBD2 TRBV6-5
CASSLTSHSYNEQFF TGTGCCAGCAGCTTAACTAGCCATTCCTACAATGAGCAGTTCTTC TRBJ2-1 . . TRBV7-3
CASTLPGHSGNTIYF TGTGCCAGCACCTTACCGGGACACTCTGGAAACACCATATATTTT TRBJ1-3 . . TRBV7-2
CASSLQQGAGNTIYF TGTGCCAGCAGCTTACAGCAGGGGGCTGGAAACACCATATATTTT TRBJ1-3 . TRBD1 TRBV7-6
CSAGTSGRGNNEQFF TGCAGCGCCGGGACTAGCGGGAGGGGTAACAATGAGCAGTTCTTC TRBJ2-1 . TRBD2 TRBV29-1
CASSWGRALLDIQYF TGTGCCAGCAGTTGGGGCCGGGCCCTGCTCGACATTCAGTACTTC TRBJ2-4 . . TRBV6-2/TRBV6-3
CATQVNNEQFF TGCGCCACCCAGGTGAACAATGAGCAGTTCTTC TRBJ2-1 . . TRBV10-1
CASSLRGSQPQHF TGTGCCAGCAGTTTGAGAGGGTCCCAGCCCCAGCATTTT TRBJ1-5 . . TRBV28
CASSWPGSREQYF TGTGCCAGCAGCTGGCCAGGGTCGAGAGAGCAGTACTTC TRBJ2-7 . . TRBV7-2
CASSIDQRRLAGGIGELFF TGTGCCAGTAGTATAGATCAACGGCGTCTAGCGGGAGGAATCGGGGAGCTGTTTTTT TRBJ2-2 . TRBD2 TRBV19
CASTNQGRGQPQHF TGTGCCAGCACCAATCAGGGTAGAGGACAGCCCCAGCATTTT TRBJ1-5 . . TRBV28
CASSQDLAGSTDTQYF TGTGCCAGCAGCCAAGATCTTGCGGGAAGCACAGATACGCAGTATTTT TRBJ2-3 . . TRBV4-2
CASSPGQAHGYTF TGTGCCAGCAGCCCCGGACAGGCCCATGGCTACACCTTC TRBJ1-2 . TRBD1 TRBV9
CASSFTGGNTEAFF TGCGCCAGCAGCTTCACAGGGGGAAACACTGAAGCTTTCTTT TRBJ1-1 once TRBD1 TRBV5-1
CASSRGLAGLVETQYF TGTGCCAGCAGCCGGGGGCTAGCGGGATTGGTGGAGACCCAGTACTTC TRBJ2-5 . TRBD2 TRBV7-2
CASSPGGTGSQKLFF TGTGCCAGCAGTCCAGGGGGGACAGGGTCGCAAAAACTGTTTTTT TRBJ1-4 . TRBD1 TRBV28
CASSSKGGLAGGNEQFF TGTGCCAGCAGCTCAAAAGGGGGACTAGCGGGAGGAAATGAGCAGTTCTTC TRBJ2-1 . TRBD2 TRBV7-6
CASSHPGVGEKLFF TGCGCCAGCAGTCACCCAGGGGTGGGGGAAAAACTGTTTTTT TRBJ1-4 . . TRBV23-1
CASSEKVYSGRIYEQFF TGCGCCAGCAGTGAGAAAGTGTATAGCGGGAGAATTTATGAGCAGTTCTTC TRBJ2-1 . TRBD2 TRBV10-1
CASSRLAHGELFF TGCGCCAGCAGTCGGCTAGCACACGGGGAGCTGTTTTTT TRBJ2-2 . . TRBV10-1
CATSGGLALYEQYF TGTGCCACCAGCGGGGGACTAGCGCTATACGAGCAGTACTTC TRBJ2-7 . TRBD2 TRBV15
CASSLEQGYEQYF TGTGCCAGCAGCTTGGAACAGGGCTACGAGCAGTACTTC TRBJ2-7 few . TRBV5-4
CASSLWDEGNQPQHF TGTGCCAGCAGTTTATGGGATGAGGGCAATCAGCCCCAGCATTTT TRBJ1-5 . . TRBV28
CASSEGRTSVNEQYF TGTGCCAGCAGCGAGGGTCGGACTAGCGTGAACGAGCAGTACTTC TRBJ2-7 once TRBD2 TRBV4-2
CASKGHDNEKLFF TGTGCCAGCAAGGGACACGACAATGAAAAACTGTTTTTT TRBJ1-4 . . TRBV5-6
CASSEWGLGIYEQYF TGTGCCAGCAGTGAATGGGGACTAGGGATCTACGAGCAGTACTTC TRBJ2-7 once TRBD2 TRBV6-1
CASSIVRGSNTGELFF TGTGCCAGTAGTATAGTCCGGGGGTCGAACACCGGGGAGCTGTTTTTT TRBJ2-2 . . TRBV19
CATSRGLAAHNEQFF TGTGCCACCAGCAGGGGACTAGCGGCCCACAATGAGCAGTTCTTC TRBJ2-1 . TRBD2 TRBV15
CASSRQNAPLYEQFF TGCGCCAGCAGCCGACAAAACGCCCCTCTTTATGAGCAGTTCTTC TRBJ2-1 . . TRBV4-3